This T cell receptor beta chain was captured by sequencing in a study of blood T cell repertoires in COVID-19. The length of the CDR3 is 16 residues. V dropped 0 bases and J dropped 5; count of bases not matched to a gene: 6. Germline-derived CDR1 and CDR2 are MNHEY and SVGAGI. Sequencing was performed with immunoSEQ multiplex PCR; in TCRdb, only in-frame clones are kept and a portion is missing. The sample has fewer than 200,000 clones; about 88% are singletons. The rearrangement uses TRBV6-5 and TRBJ1-1; TRBD1 matches 10 bases. Material: peripheral blood. This sequence originates from a man aged 18-30 years who had recovered from COVID-19. The CDR3 DNA sequence: TGTGCCAGCAGTTACTCTCCGGGACAGGGGAGGACTGAAGCTTTCTTT. Amino acids: CASSYSPGQGRTEAFF.